The TCR beta chain described here comes from a study of beta chain features in type 1 diabetes. All of the isolated RNA was reverse transcribed, so expressed TCRB transcripts were sequenced. Libraries were prepared by immunoSEQ multiplex PCR; TCRdb keeps only in-frame clonotypes and omits some of them. The table has 300,000 to 400,000 clones, less than 10% seen once. Blood was collected once per donor into heparin, averaging about 116 mL. This CDR3 is built from 14 residues. The V end was cut by 7 bases, the J end by 1 base, with 15 bases between. CDR1 and CDR2 (germline): SQVTM, ANQGSEA. Material: central memory CD4+ T cells from blood. The chain is built from TRBV29-1 and TRBJ2-3; the D call may be TRBD1 or TRBD2 (6 bases each). The sequence derives from a woman between 18 and 29 years old in good health. CDR3 nucleotides: TGCAGCGCCGCGGGGACAAAAGGCACAGATACGCAGTATTTT. Its protein is CSAAGTKGTDTQYF.